Presented here are 10 T cell receptor beta chains from one specimen sequenced in a study of T cells in Graves' hyperthyroidism and ophthalmopathy. RNA transcripts served as the template for amplifying TCR beta CDR3 regions. TCR CDR3 regions were first amplified by RT-PCR with HTBI primers. TCRdb used MiXCR to reprocess the multiplex PCR reads, holding one entry per CDR3 protein. The table has fewer than 350,000 distinct CDR3 sequences, about an eighth seen once; the top ten hold roughly 7.5%. Specimen: blood. All receptors derive from a woman aged 25 to 39 with Graves' hyperthyroidism that later progressed to Graves' ophthalmopathy.

The genes are TRBV20-1 and TRBJ1-5, with 12 bases aligning to TRBD1. This CDR3 contains 16 residues. CDR1 is DFQATT, CDR2 SNEGSKA, per germline (reference sequence). J was trimmed by 3 bases and V by 5 bases; bases with no gene match: 8. For the CDR3, the DNA is TGCAGTGCTGCTGGGGGACAGGGGGCCTACAATCAGCCCCAGCATTTT. This translates into CSAAGGQGAYNQPQHF.

There are many counts of this clonotype. The V gene is TRBV9, the J gene TRBJ2-7; D not resolved. Deletions cut 0 bases from V and 3 bases from J, with 13 bases between. CDR3 length equals 15 residues. Germline lookup yields CDR1 SGDLS and CDR2 YYNGEE. CDR3 sequence: CASSVGQSGLYEQYF. In nucleotides, the CDR3 is TGTGCCAGCAGCGTAGGCCAGTCCGGGCTCTACGAGCAGTACTTC.

This clonotype was recorded many times. The gene calls are TRBV30 and TRBJ2-7; D not resolved. V was clipped by 4 bases and J by 3 bases, with 10 bases between them. Germline assignment: CDR1 GTSNPN and CDR2 SVGIG (reference sequence). The CDR3 is 12 residues long. The CDR3 loop is CAWIGSFYEQYF. DNA of the CDR3: TGTGCCTGGATAGGGTCCTTCTACGAGCAGTACTTC.

This clonotype was counted only a few times. The chain combines TRBV6-1 with TRBJ2-1; 14 bases map to TRBD2. The CDR3 loop spans 19 amino acids. V lost 6 bases and J lost 10; bases outside the gene matches: 20. Germline CDR1 MNHNS, CDR2 SASEGT. The CDR3 DNA reads as TGTGCCAGCAGAGTTACACGGGGACTAGCGGGAGTCTGGAATTACGAGCAGTTCTTC. Protein: CASRVTRGLAGVWNYEQFF.

This chain links TRBV6-1 with TRBJ2-7; 11 bases map to TRBD2. This CDR3 is built from 15 residues. V gave up 5 bases and J gave up 3 bases; unmatched junction bases: 6. From germline, CDR1 is MNHNS and CDR2 SASEGT. The CDR3 coding sequence is TGTGCCAGCAGTTCGACTAGCGGGGTTTACTACGAGCAGTACTTC. This encodes CASSSTSGVYYEQYF.

The chain joins TRBV29-1 to TRBJ2-5, with D hard to call. Germline CDR1 is SQVTM and CDR2 is ANQGSEA. V lost 5 bases, J lost 4 bases, and 5 bases lay in between. CDR3 length equals 10 residues. The CDR3 DNA follows: TGCAGCGTTTTAAGAGAGACCCAGTACTTC. Its protein is CSVLRETQYF.

This clonotype came up many times. This chain connects TRBV28 to TRBJ2-1, with 7 bases fitting TRBD1. The CDR3 is 15 amino acids. Per the germline V gene, CDR1 is MDHEN and CDR2 is SYDVKM. V lost 6 bases to trimming and J lost 6 bases; unmatched junction nucleotides: 11. DNA of the CDR3: TGTGCCAGCAGCTCCCTCCGACAGGGCGGCAATGAGCAGTTCTTC. As protein: CASSSLRQGGNEQFF.

This clonotype was recorded at least ten times. The chain couples TRBV7-9 to TRBJ2-7; D gene unclear. Trimming pared 4 bases from V and 0 bases from J, leaving 16 bases between. CDR1 is SEHNR and CDR2 is FQNEAQ in the germline V gene (reference sequence). This CDR3 has 16 amino acids. The CDR3 bases are TGTGCCAGCAGCTCCCCGGTTGGAGAGAGCTCCTACGAGCAGTACTTC. Its translation: CASSSPVGESSYEQYF.

There are a few counts of this clonotype. The V gene is TRBV27, the J gene TRBJ1-5; perhaps TRBD1 as D (5 bases). V was trimmed by 5 bases and J by 3 bases, leaving 11 bases between them. The CDR3 runs to 14 residues. Germline V gene data show CDR1 as MNHEY and CDR2 as SMNVEV (reference sequence). The CDR3 nucleotides read TGTGCCAGCAGTCTGGAGGGACCCAATCAGCCCCAGCATTTT. Translation gives CASSLEGPNQPQHF.

This clonotype was seen ten or more times. This chain links TRBV7-2 with TRBJ1-5; unclear D gene. V was cut by 7 bases and J by 5 bases, with 18 bases left in between. Germline lookup yields CDR1 SGHTA and CDR2 FQGNSA. The CDR3 totals 15 residues. The CDR3 bases are TGTGCCAGCAAACGAAACGGAGGGCCGGATCAGCCCCAGCATTTT. Translating it yields CASKRNGGPDQPQHF.